These T cell receptor beta chains were read from a single sample in a study of blood T cell repertoires in COVID-19. Repertoires were generated with immunoSEQ multiplex PCR, while TCRdb's copy carries only in-frame clones and drops some. This sample has some 14,000 clones, with more than 80% found just once. Sequenced material: peripheral blood. The receptors were gathered from a human donor in a cohort sampled during active COVID-19. CDR3s include the opening cysteine and the closing phenylalanine or tryptophan.

length: 15
V: TRBV27
J: TRBJ2-3
CDR3: CASSKYDRGPDTQYF

length: 13
V: TRBV6-5
J: TRBJ1-2
CDR3: CASTRGEGYGYTF

length: 15
V: TRBV7-2
J: TRBJ1-1
CDR3: CASTRDRAGSTEAFF

length: 14
V: TRBV3-1/TRBV3-2
J: TRBJ1-2
CDR3: CASSGQGGGYGYTF

length: 13
V: TRBV29-1
J: TRBJ2-5
CDR3: CSVDLSGKETQYF

length: 13
V: TRBV2
J: TRBJ2-7
CDR3: CASSLTGTREQYF

length: 16
V: TRBV6-1
J: TRBJ2-3
CDR3: CASSVGWGASTDTQYF

length: 15
V: TRBV18
J: TRBJ2-1
CDR3: CASSLGTGTYNEQFF

length: 15
V: TRBV7-9
J: TRBJ2-3
CDR3: CASSTTSGSTDTQYF

length: 13
V: TRBV5-1
J: TRBJ2-7
CDR3: CASSPGPSDEQYF

length: 15
V: TRBV6-5
J: TRBJ1-5
CDR3: CASRSTGLSRQPQHF

length: 18
V: TRBV2
J: TRBJ2-6
CDR3: CASSEGRARTLGANVLTF

length: 15
V: TRBV5-1
J: TRBJ1-1
CDR3: CASSLVGGGDTEAFF

length: 13
V: TRBV5-1
J: TRBJ2-1
CDR3: CASRGASYNEQFF

length: 13
V: TRBV29-1
J: TRBJ2-4
CDR3: CSVVTSLENIQYF

length: 12
V: TRBV5-1
J: TRBJ1-2
CDR3: CASSFLGDGYTF

length: 16
V: TRBV4-3
J: TRBJ2-3
CDR3: CASSSGLAPAADTQYF

length: 13
V: TRBV6-5
J: TRBJ1-1
CDR3: CASRSTMNTEAFF

length: 14
V: TRBV7-2
J: TRBJ2-1
CDR3: CASSLPGALREQFF

length: 11
V: TRBV20-1
J: TRBJ2-7
CDR3: CSAKQGAEQYF

length: 15
V: TRBV6-5
J: TRBJ2-7
CDR3: CASRTTSTGSYEQYF

length: 14
V: TRBV3-1/TRBV3-2
J: TRBJ1-4
CDR3: CASSPQGAGEKLFF

length: 14
V: TRBV6-2/TRBV6-3
J: TRBJ1-5
CDR3: CASSSQGAGQPQHF

length: 14
V: TRBV6-5
J: TRBJ1-1
CDR3: CAASEVKLNTEAFF

length: 15
V: TRBV6-5
J: TRBJ1-1
CDR3: CASSYFGEVKTEAFF

length: 14
V: TRBV7-9
J: TRBJ2-7
CDR3: CASSFDREGTQQYF

length: 14
V: TRBV5-1
J: TRBJ2-3
CDR3: CASSLDPSTGTQYF

length: 15
V: TRBV2
J: TRBJ1-1
CDR3: CASMGRGQGNTEAFF

length: 13
V: TRBV18
J: TRBJ1-5
CDR3: CASSPLRDQPQHF

length: 14
V: TRBV5-1
J: TRBJ1-1
CDR3: CASSQQGRNTEAFF

length: 14
V: TRBV7-6
J: TRBJ1-2
CDR3: CASSLGQGEAGYTF

length: 14
V: TRBV28
J: TRBJ2-7
CDR3: CASGRTGGREEQYF

length: 13
V: TRBV5-4
J: TRBJ1-2
CDR3: CASSIANGDGYTF

length: 14
V: TRBV2
J: TRBJ2-2
CDR3: CASSGVLNTGELFF

length: 12
V: TRBV2
J: TRBJ2-5
CDR3: CASGWNKETQYF

length: 16
V: TRBV6-6
J: TRBJ1-6
CDR3: CASSTAGTSSNSPLHF

length: 12
V: TRBV10-3
J: TRBJ2-2
CDR3: CAIRPITGELFF

length: 13
V: TRBV19
J: TRBJ2-2
CDR3: CASSFRGAGELFF

length: 13
V: TRBV7-8
J: TRBJ1-2
CDR3: CASSLEEDYGYTF

length: 13
V: TRBV5-1
J: TRBJ2-1
CDR3: CASSLAMGYEQFF

length: 14
V: TRBV5-6
J: TRBJ2-3
CDR3: CASSLTGPADTQYF

length: 15
V: TRBV5-1
J: TRBJ2-7
CDR3: CASSSGLAINYEQYF

length: 14
V: TRBV5-1
J: TRBJ2-1
CDR3: CASSALTGGNEQFF

length: 14
V: TRBV7-3
J: TRBJ1-1
CDR3: CASSSMTGNTEAFF

length: 15
V: TRBV18
J: TRBJ1-4
CDR3: CASSRPSGRGEKLFF

length: 12
V: TRBV28
J: TRBJ1-5
CDR3: CASSLTDQPQHF

length: 13
V: TRBV9
J: TRBJ2-5
CDR3: CASSAGQGETQYF

length: 15
V: TRBV19
J: TRBJ2-7
CDR3: CASSMAASGRNEQYF

length: 13
V: TRBV2
J: TRBJ2-2
CDR3: CASSDRGPGELFF

length: 16
V: TRBV19
J: TRBJ1-2
CDR3: CASSRDSDFKLYGYTF

length: 14
V: TRBV28
J: TRBJ2-7
CDR3: CASSSWEARDEQYF

length: 14
V: TRBV9
J: TRBJ2-4
CDR3: CASSATAENTIQYF

length: 14
V: TRBV5-1
J: TRBJ2-1
CDR3: CASSLGGGYNEQFF

length: 11
V: TRBV24-1
J: TRBJ2-4
CDR3: CATSVSDIQYF

length: 13
V: TRBV30
J: TRBJ1-1
CDR3: CAWKTAVYTEAFF

length: 16
V: TRBV6-5
J: TRBJ1-2
CDR3: CASSSLLRGTNYGYTF

length: 13
V: TRBV29-1
J: TRBJ1-1
CDR3: CSVVGRLSSEAFF